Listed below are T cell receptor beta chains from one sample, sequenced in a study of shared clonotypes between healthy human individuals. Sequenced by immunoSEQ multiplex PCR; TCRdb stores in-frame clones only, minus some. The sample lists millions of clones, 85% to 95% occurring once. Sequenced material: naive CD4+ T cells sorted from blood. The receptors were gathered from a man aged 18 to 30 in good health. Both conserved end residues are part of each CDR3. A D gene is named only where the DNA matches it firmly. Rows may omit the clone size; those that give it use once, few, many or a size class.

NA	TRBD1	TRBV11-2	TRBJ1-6	CASSSGTGGSSPLHF	TGTGCCAGCAGCTCAGGGACAGGGGGAAGTTCACCCCTCCACTTT
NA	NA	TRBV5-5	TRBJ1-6	CASSSEQGYNSPLHF	TGTGCCAGCAGCTCTGAACAGGGCTATAATTCACCCCTCCACTTT
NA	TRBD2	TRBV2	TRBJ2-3	CASSGGLAGVPDTQYF	TGTGCCAGCAGTGGCGGACTAGCGGGAGTACCAGATACGCAGTATTTT
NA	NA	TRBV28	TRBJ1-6	CASSFTANNSPLHF	TGTGCCAGCAGTTTTACAGCCAATAATTCACCCCTCCACTTT
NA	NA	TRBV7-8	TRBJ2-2	CASSFAFFGLGNTGELFF	TGTGCCAGCAGCTTTGCGTTCTTCGGGTTGGGGAATACCGGGGAGCTGTTTTTT
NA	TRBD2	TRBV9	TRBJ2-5	CASSVASSGAQTQYF	TGTGCCAGCAGCGTAGCGTCTAGCGGGGCACAGACCCAGTACTTC
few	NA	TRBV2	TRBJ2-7	CASSPTNYEQYF	TGTGCCAGCAGTCCTACAAACTACGAGCAGTACTTC
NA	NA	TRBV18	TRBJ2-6	CASSGMQGASGANVLTF	TGTGCCAGCTCGGGTATGCAGGGTGCCTCTGGGGCCAACGTCCTGACTTTC
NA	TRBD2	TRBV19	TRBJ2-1	CASNGGRFNEQFF	TGTGCCAGTAATGGCGGGAGGTTCAATGAGCAGTTCTTC
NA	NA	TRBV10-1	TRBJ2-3	CASSPSTDTQYF	TGCGCCAGCAGTCCCTCCACAGATACGCAGTATTTT
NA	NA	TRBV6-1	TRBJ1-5	CASTTTATGPQHF	TGTGCCAGCACTACGACAGCCACTGGGCCCCAGCATTTT
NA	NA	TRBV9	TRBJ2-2	CASSVTLRRDTGELFF	TGTGCCAGCAGCGTAACCCTCCGGAGGGACACCGGGGAGCTGTTTTTT
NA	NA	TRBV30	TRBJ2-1	CAWEAGAYNEHFF	TGTGCCTGGGAGGCAGGGGCCTACAATGAGCATTTCTTC
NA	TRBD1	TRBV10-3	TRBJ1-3	CAISESGQGGNTIYF	TGTGCCATCAGTGAGTCGGGACAGGGAGGAAACACCATATATTTT
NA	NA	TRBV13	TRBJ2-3	CASSLRRPVSTDTQYF	TGTGCCAGCAGCCTACGACGTCCGGTGAGCACAGATACGCAGTATTTT